This TCR beta chain was found in a study of blood T cells in healthy people across ages. General study results and limits: As age increased, TCR beta diversity per million T cells fell in a roughly linear fashion.

Through a sample-barcoded 5' primer and a J-beta primer mix, a second PCR was run for roughly 6 to 12 cycles. Each cDNA molecule was tagged by a template-switch adaptor that had 12 random nucleotides. TCRdb fed the 5' RACE reads into MiXCR, producing one record per CDR3 protein. The repertoire holds about 1 million distinct CDR3 sequences, 45% seen once, with 18% in the top ten. Concerning this clonotype: Antigen unknown.

The sequence derives from a woman aged 60-75 years in good health. Sequences were obtained from blood.

The CDR3 spells CASSPGLATNEKLFF. In nucleotides, the CDR3 is TGTGCCAGCAGCCCAGGCTTAGCAACTAATGAAAAACTGTTTTTT. The chain links TRBV7-7 to TRBJ1-4; D unresolved. The CDR3 runs 15 residues. V was pared by 5 bases and J by 0 bases, with 10 bases between. Germline CDR1 is SSHAT and CDR2 is FNYEAQ (reference sequence).